The entry below gives a single T cell receptor (beta chain) sequence along with its context. Its target antigen remains unknown. Base qualities are not at hand, and no much larger clone is one base apart. The time point label for this specimen denotes: patch test 1, 2 weeks after DPC sensitization. The sample's treatment or condition label, in plain terms: therapeutic diphenylcyclopropenone sensitization with weekly scalp DPC. At every patch-test visit, the blood draw took place before the patch test was put on. To be eligible, patients had to be aged 18 to 70, diagnosed with alopecia and judged suitable for DPC therapy, while pregnant patients were excluded. Total RNA was extracted from unfractionated whole blood collected in Tempus Blood RNA tubes. The data were obtained in a study of human T cells and chemical hapten exposure (dated by TCRdb to 2020 to 2022). For the study in its entirety: For sensitization, 2% DPC in acetone was applied to a roughly 2 cm by roughly 2 cm area of upper inner arm skin. Throughout the roughly 23-week study period, patients were also given weekly therapeutic DPC doses on the scalp. Patch testing was done on the upper back using Finn chambers containing 0.01% DPC, and results were scored after 6 days according to International Contact Dermatitis Research Group standards. The patient cohort, mostly female, included alopecia areata with under or over 50% scalp involvement, alopecia totalis and alopecia universalis. Libraries were pooled for sequencing, and per-sample TCR yields varied mainly because of small differences in library volumes within the pool. Peripheral blood TCR repertoire changes were tracked in vivo in alopecia patients during primary and secondary sensitization to the hapten diphenylcyclopropenone (DPC). Blood samples were taken from patients before sensitization (week 0) and then at 2, 6 and about 24 weeks after DPC sensitization. Blood for TCR sequencing was provided by twenty-nine alopecia patients at one to four time points (pre-sensitization, 2, 6 and 24 weeks). Overall study results and their limits: Repeated subsampling changed both the strength of the expansion versus patch-test correlation and the threshold at which that correlation became significant. Because every patient had alopecia, a presumed autoimmune disease, the patients' immune response might differ from that of healthy individuals. No change with DPC sensitization was found in the number of TCRs above 1 in 1000 frequency, and no evidence of global repertoire structure alterations was found. Expanded TCRs formed significantly more large CDR3 similarity clusters than pre-sensitization or healthy control sets, consistent with antigen-driven responses. Patch test score was positively correlated with the number of PT1 expanded TCRs, with significance at thresholds 8, 16 and 32 but not at 4.

CDR1 is given as MNHEY and CDR2 as SMNVEV, both from the germline V gene (reference sequence). From its cysteine to its phenylalanine, the CDR3 spans 13 amino acids. The CDR3 DNA has 39 bases and is translated from base 1. A distance of 12 bases separates the germline ends of V and J, which lose 6 bases and 9 bases respectively. The receptor library was made with RACE. Sequencer: NextSeq 500. During library preparation, unique molecular identifiers were attached to individual cDNA molecules so that TCRs could be counted in a quantitative, reproducible way. Each blood RNA sample was used to sequence both TCR alpha and TCR beta chains. As for the original processing: Samples had a median of 95,638 TCRs, with a range from roughly 20,000 to 700,000. The Decombinator software suite was used to annotate V, J and CDR3 in the TCR reads. For PS versus PT1 abundance plots, all samples were subsampled to the same number of TCRs (28,000). Expanded TCRs were defined as absent before sensitization and observed at least eight times at the 2-week time point. TCRdb ran its own pipeline on the public reads, namely fastp trimming at Q25 and MiXCR clone calling, and kept in-frame beta chains. Rows merge per CDR3 protein into single entries with the most common DNA and genes. Here the V and J calls rest on TCRdb's processing, not on the authors' analysis. This sample has 370,000 or so distinct CDR3 sequences in its table, and roughly 4.8% of those were observed once. The top ten hold approximately 2.1% of the sample.

The rearranged chain carries TRBV27 and TRBJ1-6; confidence is insufficient to name the D gene. The receptor's source is a woman aged 50 to 60 with alopecia areata. Some clones in this sample may be carry-over from other donors' samples. Sequenced here: whole blood, sampled in connection with sensitization to the hapten diphenylcyclopropenone (DPC). Here is the DNA: TGTGCCAGCAGCCCAGTATGGGGTTCACCCCTCCACTTT. Its product reads: CASSPVWGSPLHF.